The sequence of this T cell receptor beta chain was determined in a study of blood T cell repertoires in COVID-19. For the study at large: The United States, Italy and Spain supplied acute and convalescent COVID-19 samples. Nucleic acid was either cDNA or gDNA, and it came from T cells, B-cell-depleted T cells, or PBMCs.

The CDR3 spans 14 residues. Trimming took 10 bases from V and 0 from J, leaving 13 bases between them. Germline V lookup: CDR1 SGHTA, CDR2 FQGTGA. Authors' methods: Reference gene primer amplification yielded estimated nucleated cell counts. Assay used: immunoSEQ multiplex PCR; TCRdb lists only in-frame clones, some missing. That table furnishes V, J and clone size, whereas the DNA furnished D and trimming. The table shows some 93,000 clones, with over 75% occurring only once. Material for sequencing was peripheral blood. The chain is built from TRBV7-3 and TRBJ1-5; D gene unclear. The sequence was obtained from a man aged 55-75 years with acute or convalescent COVID-19. CDR3 sequence (DNA): TGTGCCACCTTGAAGCGGAATAGCAATCAGCCCCAGCATTTT. This codes for CATLKRNSNQPQHF.